One sample yielded the 19 T cell receptor beta chains listed below, sequenced in a study of T cells in Graves' hyperthyroidism and ophthalmopathy. Researchers took RNA transcripts and amplified the TCR beta CDR3 regions from them. With the HTBI primer set, the TCR CDR3 went through a first round of RT-PCR. TCRdb itself ran the multiplex PCR reads through MiXCR, one entry per CDR3 protein. The sample yields about 200,000 distinct CDR3 sequences, roughly 17% seen once. Material for sequencing was blood. These receptors all come from a woman in her 50s with Graves' hyperthyroidism.

This clonotype appeared many times. The rearrangement joins TRBV12-3 or TRBV12-4 to TRBJ2-7; D remains unclear. Between the trimmed V and J ends, which lost 4 bases and 4 bases, there was a span of 11 bases. The CDR3 extends over 13 amino acids. The CDR3 DNA follows: TGTGCCAGCAGTTCTAACCTGTTGTACGAGCAGTACTTC. Translation: CASSSNLLYEQYF.

This chain joins TRBV11-3 and TRBJ2-5; TRBD2 might be the D (6 bases). CDR1 and CDR2 (germline): SGHNT, YENEEA. Trimming took 7 bases from V and 3 from J, leaving 21 bases between them. The CDR3 runs 16 residues. In DNA form, the CDR3 reads TGTGCCAGCATCTGGGGGGAGGAGGGAGAGGAAGAGACCCAGTACTTC. Protein sequence: CASIWGEEGEEETQYF.

The sample holds a few counts of this clonotype. The V and J genes are TRBV5-1 and TRBJ1-2; 10 bases are a match to TRBD1. CDR1 and CDR2 (germline): SGHRS, YFSETQ. The CDR3 is 14 residues long. The ends lost 0 bases at V and 4 bases at J; junction bases unmatched: 0. The CDR3 loop reads CASSLGDRGYGYTF. As DNA, the CDR3 is TGCGCCAGCAGCTTGGGGGACAGGGGCTATGGCTACACCTTC.

At least ten counts were recorded for this clonotype. The V gene is TRBV18, the J gene TRBJ2-1, with D hard to call. V was trimmed by 1 base and J by 6 bases, leaving 10 bases between them. The CDR3 has 14 amino acids. Germline lookup yields CDR1 KGHSH and CDR2 LQKENI. This CDR3 is CASSPRNNPNEQFF. The CDR3 DNA is TGTGCCAGCTCACCACGTAACAATCCCAATGAGCAGTTCTTC. The whole variable domain, remainder taken from reference TRBV18 and TRBJ2-1, is NAGVMQNPRHLVRRRGQEARLRCSPMKGHSHVYWYRQLPEEGLKFMVYLQKENIIDESGMPKERFSAEFPKEGPSILRIQQVVRGDSAAYFCASSPRNNPNEQFFGPGTRLTVL.

This clonotype occurred a few times. This chain uses TRBV11-3 with TRBJ2-2, with TRBD1 matching over 7 bases. CDR3 length: 16 amino acids. Germline V CDR1 and CDR2: SGHNT, YENEEA. V lost 5 bases to trimming and J lost 6 bases; unmatched junction nucleotides: 12. Here the CDR3 DNA reads TGTGCCAGCAGCACAAGACAGGGTTCCCACGCCGGGGAGCTGTTTTTT. Amino acids: CASSTRQGSHAGELFF.

Only a few counts were recorded for this clonotype. The gene calls are TRBV15 and TRBJ1-6; D is unresolved. The CDR3 sequence is 17 residues long. The germline CDR1 and CDR2 sequences are LNHNV and YYDKDF (reference sequence). Trimming removed 3 bases from V and 7 bases from J, with 19 bases in between. This chain's CDR3 is CATSSPGKTAGNSPLHF. CDR3 nucleotide sequence: TGTGCCACCAGCAGCCCGGGAAAAACAGCAGGCAATTCACCCCTCCACTTT.

This clonotype showed up many times. The chain combines TRBV27 with TRBJ2-7; no reliable D call. Trimming pared 5 bases from V and 2 bases from J, leaving 16 bases between. CDR1 is MNHEY, CDR2 SMNVEV, per germline (reference sequence). This CDR3 is 15 amino acids long. This chain's CDR3 is CASSISAVRAYEQYF. The CDR3 nucleotides read TGTGCCAGCAGTATCTCGGCCGTAAGAGCCTACGAGCAGTACTTC.

This clonotype appeared many times. This sequence joins TRBV9 and TRBJ2-2, with D perhaps matching TRBD1 or TRBD2 (5 bases each). CDR1 is SGDLS and CDR2 is YYNGEE in the germline V gene. The CDR3 is made up of 15 amino acids. The ends were cut back, 3 bases at V and 2 bases at J, with 11 bases in the middle. The chain's CDR3 is CASSALGGNTGELFF. CDR3 bases: TGTGCCAGCAGCGCCCTTGGGGGTAACACCGGGGAGCTGTTTTTT.

As concerns this clonotype: A clone one base away is much larger, so this may be a read error. The chain carries TRBV12-3 or TRBV12-4 and TRBJ2-7; possibly TRBD2 for D (6 bases). This CDR3 comprises 17 residues. The CDR3 reads CVSSPQASGALTYEQYF. The CDR3 DNA is TGTGTCAGCAGTCCCCAGGCCTCGGGAGCCTTAACCTACGAGCAGTACTTC.

The rearrangement uses TRBV6-1 and TRBJ2-5; TRBD1 aligns across 12 bases. CDR3 length equals 16 residues. V was clipped by 6 bases and J by 3 bases; unmatched bases: 8. The germline gives CDR1 MNHNS, CDR2 SASEGT. The CDR3 sequence: CASSPRDRGQKETQYF. CDR3 coding DNA: TGTGCCAGCAGCCCCCGGGACAGGGGGCAGAAAGAGACCCAGTACTTC.

For the CDR3, the DNA is TGTGCCAGCAGCTCCTTTAGCGGGAGGGCCGGAAATGAGCAGTTCTTC. Its protein is CASSSFSGRAGNEQFF. The J gene is TRBJ2-1, the V gene TRBV7-9, with 11 bases aligning to TRBD2. The V gene end was trimmed by 4 bases and the J gene end by 7 bases; junction bases not matched to a gene: 9. Germline assignment: CDR1 SEHNR and CDR2 FQNEAQ (reference sequence). The CDR3 length is 16 residues.

On this clonotype itself: Just one base apart from a much larger clone, this may be a read error. The rearrangement links TRBV14 to TRBJ2-1; D is uncertain. Germline loops: CDR1 SGHDN, CDR2 FVKESK. This CDR3 is built from 17 residues. Here the CDR3 reads CASSQEAFLSSYNEQSF. The CDR3, as DNA: TGTGCCAGCAGCCAAGAGGCTTTCCTGAGCTCCTACAATGAGCAGTCCTTC. The full variable domain, with the rest looked up from reference TRBV14 and TRBJ2-1, is EAGVTQFPSHSVIEKGQTVTLRCDPISGHDNLYWYRRVMGKEIKFLLHFVKESKQDESGMPNNRFLAERTGGTYSTLKVQPAELEDSGVYFCASSQEAFLSSYNEQSFGPGTRLTVL.

A few counts support this clonotype. The chain combines TRBV29-1 with TRBJ1-1, with a possible D match to TRBD1 (6 bases). The CDR3 is made up of 14 amino acids. The V end was cut by 3 bases, the J end by 4 bases, with 15 bases between. The germline gives CDR1 SQVTM, CDR2 ANQGSEA. In DNA, the CDR3 is TGCAGCGTTGACCCTACACAGGGCGGCACTGAAGCTTTCTTT. Translated: CSVDPTQGGTEAFF. Supplemented by reference TRBV29-1 and TRBJ1-1, the full variable domain reads SAVISQKPSRDICQRGTSLTIQCQVDSQVTMMFWYRQQPGQSLTLIATANQGSEATYESGFVIDKFPISRPNLTFSTLTVSNMSPEDSSIYLCSVDPTQGGTEAFFGQGTRLTVV.

This rearrangement joins TRBV19 to TRBJ2-3, with 8 positions matching TRBD2. Losses at the gene ends were 5 bases for V and 3 bases for J; bases not matched to a gene: 19. This CDR3 is built from 19 residues. Germline values: CDR1 LNHDA, CDR2 SQIVND (reference sequence). CDR3 coding DNA: TGTGCCAGTAGTTCCAAAGTGTGGGAGCGGGAGATTAAGACAGATACGCAGTATTTT. It specifies CASSSKVWEREIKTDTQYF.

This clonotype has a count of ten or more. This chain joins TRBV7-8 and TRBJ2-1, with unresolved D. The germline gives CDR1 SGHVS, CDR2 FQNEAQ. Trimming took 0 bases from V and 3 from J, leaving 3 bases between them. The CDR3 is made up of 13 amino acids. In DNA form, the CDR3 reads TGTGCCAGCAGCTTAGCGAACTACAATGAGCAGTTCTTC. Amino acids: CASSLANYNEQFF.

In this sample, this clonotype turned up many times. CDR3 nucleotides: TGTGCCAGCAGCCCAAGCGGGGGACAAACGGGGCAGTACTTC. Translation: CASSPSGGQTGQYF. J is TRBJ2-7 and V is TRBV11-3; 8 nucleotides align to TRBD2. There are 14 residues in the CDR3. Germline lookup yields CDR1 SGHNT and CDR2 YENEEA. The V segment lost 5 bases and the J segment 9 bases; nucleotides outside the gene matches: 12.

This clonotype was detected ten times or more. CDR3 sequence (DNA): TGTGCCAGCAACATGGTTTTCGCCGGGGAGCTGTTTTTT. It yields the protein CASNMVFAGELFF. The genes are TRBV6-1 and TRBJ2-2; D call uncertain. Germline V lookup: CDR1 MNHNS, CDR2 SASEGT. The CDR3 runs to 13 residues. V lost 7 bases, J lost 6 bases, and 12 bases lay in between.

Details on this clonotype: This CDR3 is missing its conserved last phenylalanine or tryptophan, likely due to a read error. This sequence joins TRBV3-1 and TRBJ1-1; D not certain. The germline V and J ends were trimmed by 3 bases and 1 base, with 6 bases remaining between them. The germline CDR1 and CDR2 sequences are LGHDT and YNNKEL (reference sequence). The CDR3 extends over 13 amino acids. CDR3 sequence reads: CASSQVGNTEAFI. CDR3 coding DNA: TGTGCCAGCAGCCAGGTCGGGAACACTGAAGCTTTCATT.

Regarding this clonotype: This may come from a read error, since a much larger clone is one base off. The chain has TRBV2 and TRBJ2-3; D is possibly TRBD2 (6 bases). CDR1 is SNHLY, CDR2 FYNNEI, per germline. The CDR3 has 17 residues. This CDR3 is CAAGKSRRGPGINTQYF. For the CDR3, the DNA is TGTGCGGCGGGGAAAAGCAGACGGGGTCCGGGAATAAATACGCAGTATTTT.